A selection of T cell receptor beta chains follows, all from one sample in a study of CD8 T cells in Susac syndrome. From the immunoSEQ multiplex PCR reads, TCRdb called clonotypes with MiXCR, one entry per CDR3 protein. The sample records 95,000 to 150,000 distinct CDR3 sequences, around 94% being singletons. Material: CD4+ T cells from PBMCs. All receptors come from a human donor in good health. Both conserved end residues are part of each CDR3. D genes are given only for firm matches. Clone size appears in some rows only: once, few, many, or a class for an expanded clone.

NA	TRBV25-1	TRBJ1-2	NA	TGTGCCAGCAGTGAAACGGGCTTAAGGTTCTATGGCTACACCTTC	CASSETGLRFYGYTF
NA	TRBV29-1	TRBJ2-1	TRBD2	TGCAGCGTTCACTTAGCGGGAGGGCCTTATTACAATGAGCAGTTCTTC	CSVHLAGGPYYNEQFF
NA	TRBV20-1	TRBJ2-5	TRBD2	TGCAGTGCTACCAGACTAGCGGGAAAGGAGACCCAGTACTTC	CSATRLAGKETQYF
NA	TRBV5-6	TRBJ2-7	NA	TGTGCCAGCAGCCCACGGGGGGCTAGTGGAATTCGCGAGCAGTACTTC	CASSPRGASGIREQYF
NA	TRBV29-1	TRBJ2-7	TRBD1	TGCAGCGCTTACAGGGGGCGAGACTACGAGCAGTACTTC	CSAYRGRDYEQYF
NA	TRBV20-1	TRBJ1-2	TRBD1	TGCAGTGCAGAGGACAGGACTAACTATGGCTACACCTTC	CSAEDRTNYGYTF
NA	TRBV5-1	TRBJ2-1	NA	TGCGCCAGCAGCTTGTTCTCCAATGAGCAGTTCTTC	CASSLFSNEQFF
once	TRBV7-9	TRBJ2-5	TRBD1	TGTGCCAGCAGCTTACACCTGACAGGGCAAGAGACCCAGTACTTC	CASSLHLTGQETQYF
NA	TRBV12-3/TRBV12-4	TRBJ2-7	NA	TGTGCCAGCAGTTCATGGGTCCTCTACGAGCAGTACTTC	CASSSWVLYEQYF
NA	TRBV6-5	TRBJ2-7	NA	TGTGCCACCAGTTACTCTCACGGGAGCTCCTACGAGCAGTACTTC	CATSYSHGSSYEQYF
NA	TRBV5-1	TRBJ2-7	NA	TGCGCCAGCAGCACCCGATCAGGCTCCTACGAGCAGTACTTC	CASSTRSGSYEQYF
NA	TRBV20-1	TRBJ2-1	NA	TGCAGTGCTAGAACCTCGCATGAGCAGTTCTTC	CSARTSHEQFF
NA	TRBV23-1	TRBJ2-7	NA	TGCGCCAGCAGTCACAGGGTCCCTTCCTACGAGCAGTACTTC	CASSHRVPSYEQYF
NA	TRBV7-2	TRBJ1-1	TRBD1	TGTGCCAGCAGGGGACAGGGTCCCCTTGAAGCTTTCTTT	CASRGQGPLEAFF
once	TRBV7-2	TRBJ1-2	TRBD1	TGTGCCAGCAGCCCGGGGACAGGGGGCGGCTATGGCTACACCTTC	CASSPGTGGGYGYTF
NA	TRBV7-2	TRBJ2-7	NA	TGTGCCAGCAGCGTGGGGACCTCCTACGAGCAGTACTTC	CASSVGTSYEQYF
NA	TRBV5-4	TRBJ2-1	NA	TGTGCCACCCGGACCCGTGACAATGAGCAGTTCTTC	CATRTRDNEQFF
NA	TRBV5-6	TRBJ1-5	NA	TGTGCCAGCAGCTTTACCCTTGGGCGAGAGGATAGCAATCAGCCCCAGCATTTT	CASSFTLGREDSNQPQHF
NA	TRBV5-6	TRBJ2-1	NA	TGTGCCAGCAGCTTGTTGGAGGGGGCAGGCTGGAATGAGCAGTTCTTC	CASSLLEGAGWNEQFF
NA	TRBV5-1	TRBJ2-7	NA	TGCGCCAGCAGCTTGATGAGCGGAGCTAATGGGGAGCAGTACTTC	CASSLMSGANGEQYF
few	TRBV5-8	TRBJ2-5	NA	TGTGCCAGCAGCTTGGCAGGGACGGAGACCCAGTACTTC	CASSLAGTETQYF
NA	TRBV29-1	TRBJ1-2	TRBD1	TGCAGCGTGGGGGACAGGGGCTTTGTCTATGGCTACACCTTC	CSVGDRGFVYGYTF
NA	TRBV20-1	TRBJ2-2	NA	TGCAGTGCTAGTCAAAGCGGACTCACCGGGGAGCTGTTTTTT	CSASQSGLTGELFF
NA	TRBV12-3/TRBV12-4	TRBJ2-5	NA	TGTGCCAGCAGTCGAGGGGAGGCGAAGCAAGAGACCCAGTACTTC	CASSRGEAKQETQYF
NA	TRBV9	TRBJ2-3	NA	TGTGCCAGCAGCGCCCAGGGTTTTACAGATACGCAGTATTTT	CASSAQGFTDTQYF
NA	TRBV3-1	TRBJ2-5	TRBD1	TGTGCCAGCAGCCAACAGGGGGCAAGTAAGACCCAGTACTTC	CASSQQGASKTQYF
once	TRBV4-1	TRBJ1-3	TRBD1	TGCGCCAGCAGCCAGCTCGGACAGGGGAGAAACACCATATATTTT	CASSQLGQGRNTIYF
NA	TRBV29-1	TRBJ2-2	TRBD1	TGCAGCGTCTACGGACAGGTCGGAACCGGGGAGCTGTTTTTT	CSVYGQVGTGELFF
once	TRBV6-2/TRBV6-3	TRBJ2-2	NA	TGTGCCAGCAGTTACTCGGAAGGATCCCCCACCGGGGAGCTGTTTTTT	CASSYSEGSPTGELFF